Listed below are T cell receptor beta chains from one sample, sequenced in a study of low-dose radiotherapy and immunotherapy resistance in tumors. Each CDR3 protein is one row after TCRdb ran MiXCR on the reads. The repertoire has 45,000 or so distinct CDR3 sequences, less than 30% of them found once; the top ten carry about 9.5%. The sequencing here drew on PBMCs, taken after low-dose radiotherapy plus immunotherapy. The receptors derive from a male donor with prostate cancer. Each CDR3 is given with its conserved first and last residue. The order of the fields is D gene, J gene, clone size, V gene, CDR3 DNA, CDR3 protein. D genes are given only for firm matches. Clone size is shown for a subset of rows, as once, few, many or a class of expanded clone.

D gene: TRBD1; J gene: TRBJ1-4; clone size: .; V gene: TRBV13; CDR3 DNA: TGTGCCAGCAGCGCCGGGACAGGGCTTGAAAAACTGTTTTTT; CDR3 protein: CASSAGTGLEKLFF
D gene: .; J gene: TRBJ1-1; clone size: once; V gene: TRBV3-1; CDR3 DNA: TGTGCCAGCAGCCAAGATTTCTCCAGCACTGAAGCTTTCTTT; CDR3 protein: CASSQDFSSTEAFF
D gene: .; J gene: TRBJ2-2; clone size: .; V gene: TRBV5-1; CDR3 DNA: TGCGCCAGCAGCCCGCTGACAGAGAACACCGGGGAGCTGTTTTTT; CDR3 protein: CASSPLTENTGELFF
D gene: .; J gene: TRBJ2-3; clone size: .; V gene: TRBV10-3; CDR3 DNA: TGTGCCATCAGTCGGGACGGATCCACCTCCACAGATACGCAGTATTTT; CDR3 protein: CAISRDGSTSTDTQYF
D gene: .; J gene: TRBJ1-1; clone size: many; V gene: TRBV29-1; CDR3 DNA: TGCAGCGTAAAGGGACCGCTACTGAACACTGAAGCTTTCTTT; CDR3 protein: CSVKGPLLNTEAFF
D gene: .; J gene: TRBJ2-7; clone size: many; V gene: TRBV28; CDR3 DNA: TGTGCCAGCAGCCGCGACTCCGTAAGGGGGAGTCCCGCCGGAGTTCACGAGCAGTACTTC; CDR3 protein: CASSRDSVRGSPAGVHEQYF
D gene: .; J gene: TRBJ2-7; clone size: once; V gene: TRBV6-1; CDR3 DNA: TGTGCCAGCAGCTGGCCCCAGGGGACTTCAAACTACGAGCAGTACTTC; CDR3 protein: CASSWPQGTSNYEQYF
D gene: TRBD1; J gene: TRBJ1-2; clone size: many; V gene: TRBV20-1; CDR3 DNA: TGCAGTGCTAGACCGGGACAGGGGGCTCCTGGCTACACCTTC; CDR3 protein: CSARPGQGAPGYTF
D gene: TRBD2; J gene: TRBJ2-7; clone size: .; V gene: TRBV10-3; CDR3 DNA: TGTGCCATCCGTACTGCTAGCGGGGGAGGGTACGAGCAGTACTTC; CDR3 protein: CAIRTASGGGYEQYF
D gene: .; J gene: TRBJ2-3; clone size: many; V gene: TRBV12-3/TRBV12-4; CDR3 DNA: TGTGCCAGCAGTTTATATCGCTCCCAGGCGACAGATACGCAGTATTTT; CDR3 protein: CASSLYRSQATDTQYF
D gene: .; J gene: TRBJ2-2; clone size: .; V gene: TRBV5-6; CDR3 DNA: .; CDR3 protein: CASSLVGTGELFFF
D gene: TRBD2; J gene: TRBJ2-7; clone size: many; V gene: TRBV3-1; CDR3 DNA: TGTGCCAGCAGCCAAGAGGGACTAGGCGTTGGGCAGTACTTC; CDR3 protein: CASSQEGLGVGQYF
D gene: TRBD2; J gene: TRBJ2-7; clone size: many; V gene: TRBV20-1; CDR3 DNA: TGCAGTGCCGAGGGGGAGCGGGGGCCGGCCTCCTACGAGCAGTACTTC; CDR3 protein: CSAEGERGPASYEQYF